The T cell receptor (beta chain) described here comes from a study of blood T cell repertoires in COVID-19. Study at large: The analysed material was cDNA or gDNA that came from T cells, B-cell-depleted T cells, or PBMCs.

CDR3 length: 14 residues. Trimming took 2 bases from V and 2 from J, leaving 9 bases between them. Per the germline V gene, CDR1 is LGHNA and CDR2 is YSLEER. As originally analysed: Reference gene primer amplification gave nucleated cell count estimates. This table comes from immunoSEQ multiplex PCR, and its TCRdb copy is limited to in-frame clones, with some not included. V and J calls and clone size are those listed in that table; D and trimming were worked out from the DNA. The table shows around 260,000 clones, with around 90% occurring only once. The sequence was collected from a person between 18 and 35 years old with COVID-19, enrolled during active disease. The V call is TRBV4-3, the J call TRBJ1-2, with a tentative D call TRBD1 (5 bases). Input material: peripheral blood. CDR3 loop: CASSQPGLNYGYTF. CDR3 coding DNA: TGCGCCAGCAGCCAACCAGGGCTCAACTATGGCTACACCTTC.